This TCR beta chain derives from a study of beta chain features in type 1 diabetes. Study in general: What patients shared with healthy donors was a similar profile of age, gender and cell yields.

This clone has more than one count but fewer than ten. Its antigen is unknown. The CDR3 spans 15 residues. Germline-derived CDR1 and CDR2 are SGHRS and YFSETQ. Trimming pared 1 base from V and 2 bases from J, leaving 11 bases between. Expressed TCRB transcripts got sequenced, as all isolated RNA was reverse transcribed. Clones were sequenced by immunoSEQ multiplex PCR, and TCRdb holds only the in-frame ones, with some missing. The table has around 430,000 clones, 30% seen once. Study observations and caveats: Amplification by PCR could prefer shorter templates, with the same effect in patients and controls. TCRB CDR3s from Type 1 diabetes patients were moderately but significantly shorter in all four CD4+ subsets.

Cells sorted by CD45RO/CCR7/CD25/CD127/CD95/CD27 comprised CD4+ naive, central memory, regulatory and stem cell-like memory cells. The V and J genes are TRBV5-1 and TRBJ2-3; no reliable D call. Sequenced input: naive CD4+ T cells from blood. The receptor was derived from a man younger than 35 in good health. CDR3 in amino acids: CASSLYDTNTDTQYF. The CDR3 DNA reads as TGCGCCAGCAGCTTGTATGATACAAACACAGATACGCAGTATTTT.